The T cell receptor beta chain under discussion was sequenced for a study of T cell changes during pregnancy in multiple sclerosis. V was clipped by 0 bases and J by 0 bases; unmatched bases: 7. This CDR3 is 20 amino acids long. Germline V gives CDR1 LGHNA, CDR2 YNFKEQ. Using immunoSEQ multiplex PCR, the repertoire was profiled, and TCRdb retains in-frame clones only, with some absent. The table shows 95,000 to 110,000 clones, with roughly nine tenths occurring only once. This sequence originates from a female donor with multiple sclerosis, enrolled in a pregnancy study. The chain joins TRBV4-2 to TRBJ2-6; 11 bases are shared with TRBD2. This material consisted of peripheral blood, taken after pregnancy. The CDR3: CASSQDGLAGISSGANVLTF. The CDR3, as DNA: TGTGCCAGCAGCCAAGATGGACTAGCGGGCATAAGCTCTGGGGCCAACGTCCTGACTTTC.